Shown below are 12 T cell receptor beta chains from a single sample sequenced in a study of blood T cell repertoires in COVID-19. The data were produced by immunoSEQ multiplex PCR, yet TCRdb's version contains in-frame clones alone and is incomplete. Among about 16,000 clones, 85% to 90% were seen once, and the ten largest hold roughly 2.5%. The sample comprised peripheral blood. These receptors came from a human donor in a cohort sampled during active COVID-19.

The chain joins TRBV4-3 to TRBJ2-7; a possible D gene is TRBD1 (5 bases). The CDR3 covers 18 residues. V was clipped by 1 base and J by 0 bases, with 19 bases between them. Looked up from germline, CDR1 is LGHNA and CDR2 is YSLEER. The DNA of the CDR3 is TGCGCCAGCAGCCAAGTTTGGGGTTTTACAGGCATCTCCTACGAGCAGTACTTC. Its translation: CASSQVWGFTGISYEQYF.

As DNA, the CDR3 is TGTGCCAGTAAGTCGAGGGAACGAAACAATGAGCAGTTCTTC. Translated: CASKSRERNNEQFF. The V gene is TRBV19, the J gene TRBJ2-1; TRBD2 might be the D (5 bases). This CDR3 is 14 amino acids long. Germline lookup yields CDR1 LNHDA and CDR2 SQIVND (reference sequence). Between the trimmed V and J ends, which lost 7 bases and 5 bases, there was a span of 15 bases.

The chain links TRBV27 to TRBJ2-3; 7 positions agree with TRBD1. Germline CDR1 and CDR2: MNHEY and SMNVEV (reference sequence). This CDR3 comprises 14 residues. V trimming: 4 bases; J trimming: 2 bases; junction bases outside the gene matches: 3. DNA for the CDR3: TGTGCCAGCAGTTGGGACAGCTCCACAGATACGCAGTATTTT. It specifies CASSWDSSTDTQYF.

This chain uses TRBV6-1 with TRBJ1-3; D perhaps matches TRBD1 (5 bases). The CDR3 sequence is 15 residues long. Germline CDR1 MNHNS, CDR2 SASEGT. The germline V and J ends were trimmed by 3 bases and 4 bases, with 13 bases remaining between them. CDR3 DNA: TGTGCCAGCAGTGATCCCGCAGGGTCCGGAAACACCATATATTTT. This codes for CASSDPAGSGNTIYF.

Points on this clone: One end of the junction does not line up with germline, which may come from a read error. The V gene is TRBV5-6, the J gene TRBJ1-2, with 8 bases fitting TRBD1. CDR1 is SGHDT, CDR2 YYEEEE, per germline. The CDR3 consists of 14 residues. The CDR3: CASSLAGGYYSYTF. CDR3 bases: TGTGCCAGCAGCTTGGCAGGGGGCTACTATAGCTACACCTTC.

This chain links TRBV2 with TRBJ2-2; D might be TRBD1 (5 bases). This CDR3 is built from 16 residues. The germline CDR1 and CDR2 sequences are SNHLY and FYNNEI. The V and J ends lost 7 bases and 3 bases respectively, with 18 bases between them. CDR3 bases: TGTGCCAGCACCGTGGGTAGGGGATTGGACACCGGGGAGCTGTTTTTT. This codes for CASTVGRGLDTGELFF.

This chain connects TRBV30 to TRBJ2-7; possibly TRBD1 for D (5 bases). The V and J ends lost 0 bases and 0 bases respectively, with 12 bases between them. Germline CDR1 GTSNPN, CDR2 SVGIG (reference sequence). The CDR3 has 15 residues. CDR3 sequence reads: CAWSVGHRSSYEQYF. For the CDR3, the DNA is TGTGCCTGGAGTGTAGGACACAGGAGCTCCTACGAGCAGTACTTC.

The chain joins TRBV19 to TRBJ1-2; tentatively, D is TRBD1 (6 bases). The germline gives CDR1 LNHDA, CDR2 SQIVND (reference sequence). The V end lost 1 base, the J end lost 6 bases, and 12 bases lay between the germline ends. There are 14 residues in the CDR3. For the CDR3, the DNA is TGTGCCAGTAGTATAGGAGGCAACAGGGATGGCTACACCTTC. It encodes CASSIGGNRDGYTF.

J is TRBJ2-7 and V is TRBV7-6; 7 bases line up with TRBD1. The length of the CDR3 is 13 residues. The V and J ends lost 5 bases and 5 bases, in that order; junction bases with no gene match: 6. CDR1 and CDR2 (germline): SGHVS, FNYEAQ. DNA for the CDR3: TGTGCCAGCAGCGCGGACAGGCACCACGAGCAGTACTTC. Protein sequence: CASSADRHHEQYF.

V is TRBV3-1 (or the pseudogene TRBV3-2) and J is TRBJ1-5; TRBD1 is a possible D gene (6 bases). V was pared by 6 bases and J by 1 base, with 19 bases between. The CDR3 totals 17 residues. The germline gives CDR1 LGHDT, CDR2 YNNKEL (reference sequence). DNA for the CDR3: TGTGCCAGCAGTCTCTCCCACTATACAGGGAGCAATCAGCCCCAGCATTTT. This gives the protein CASSLSHYTGSNQPQHF.

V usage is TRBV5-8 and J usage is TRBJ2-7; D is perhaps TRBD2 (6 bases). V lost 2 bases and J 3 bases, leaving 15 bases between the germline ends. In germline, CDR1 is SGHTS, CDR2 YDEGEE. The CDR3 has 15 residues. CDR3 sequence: CASSFRREASYEQYF. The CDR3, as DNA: TGTGCCAGCAGCTTCCGCAGGGAGGCTAGCTACGAGCAGTACTTC.

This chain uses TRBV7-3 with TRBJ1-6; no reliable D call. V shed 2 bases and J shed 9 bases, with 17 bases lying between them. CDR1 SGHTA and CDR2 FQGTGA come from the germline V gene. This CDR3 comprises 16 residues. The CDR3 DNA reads TGTGCCAGCAGCTTAGCCAGTAATGGGCGAAGTTCACCCCTCCACTTT. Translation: CASSLASNGRSSPLHF.